The T cell receptor beta chain under discussion was sequenced for a study of T cells after yellow fever vaccination. The CDR3 has 11 residues. Germline lookup yields CDR1 SGHRS and CDR2 YFSETQ. Trimming removed 2 bases from V and 7 bases from J, with 7 bases in between. At least ten counts were recorded for this clonotype. TCRdb ran MiXCR on the 5' RACE reads and lists one entry per CDR3 protein. The sample yields about 14,000 distinct CDR3 sequences, 7.3% seen once. Notes on the study in general: Sequencing of sorted memory subsets on day 0 failed to detect almost all vaccine-responding clonotypes.

This receptor was taken from a young man who received the YFV17D yellow fever vaccine. This specimen consisted of PBMCs, either bulk or a sorted T-cell subset (CD4+, CD8+, memory, or dextramer-sorted; not recorded which), obtained on the day of the yellow fever booster vaccination. The V and J genes are TRBV5-1 and TRBJ2-7; no firm D call. The CDR3 DNA reads TGCGCCAGCAGCTTTTTGGGAGAGCAGTACTTC. It is translated as CASSFLGEQYF.